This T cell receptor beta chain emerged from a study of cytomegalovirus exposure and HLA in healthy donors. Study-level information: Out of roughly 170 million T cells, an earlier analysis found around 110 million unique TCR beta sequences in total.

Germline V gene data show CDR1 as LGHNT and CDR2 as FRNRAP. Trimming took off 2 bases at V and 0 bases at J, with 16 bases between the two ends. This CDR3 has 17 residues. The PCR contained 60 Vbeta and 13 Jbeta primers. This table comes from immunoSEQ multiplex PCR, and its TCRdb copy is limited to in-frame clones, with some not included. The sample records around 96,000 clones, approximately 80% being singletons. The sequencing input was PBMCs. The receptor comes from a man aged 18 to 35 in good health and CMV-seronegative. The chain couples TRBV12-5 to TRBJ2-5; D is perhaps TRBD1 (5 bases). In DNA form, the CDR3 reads TGTGCTAGTGGTTTGCCAGAGGCTAAGGGGAACCAAGAGACCCAGTACTTC. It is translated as CASGLPEAKGNQETQYF.